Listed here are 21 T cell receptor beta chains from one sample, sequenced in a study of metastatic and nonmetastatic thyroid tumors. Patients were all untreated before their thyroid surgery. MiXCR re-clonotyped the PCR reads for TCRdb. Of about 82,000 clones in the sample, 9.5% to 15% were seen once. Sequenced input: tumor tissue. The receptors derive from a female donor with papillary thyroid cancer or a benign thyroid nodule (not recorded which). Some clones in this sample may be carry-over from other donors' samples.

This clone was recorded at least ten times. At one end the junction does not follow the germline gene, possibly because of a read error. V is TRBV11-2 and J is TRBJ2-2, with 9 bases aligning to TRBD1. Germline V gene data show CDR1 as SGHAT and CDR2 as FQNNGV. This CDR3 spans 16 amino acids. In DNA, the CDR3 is TGTGCCAGCAGCTTTCGGACAGGGGCGAAGACCGGGGAGCTGTTTTTT. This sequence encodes CASSFRTGAKTGELFF.

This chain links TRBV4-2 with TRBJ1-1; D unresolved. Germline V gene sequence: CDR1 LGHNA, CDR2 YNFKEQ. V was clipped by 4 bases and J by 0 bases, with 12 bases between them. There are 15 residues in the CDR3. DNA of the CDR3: TGTGCCAGCAGCCGGATCGGGGTGCTGAACACTGAAGCTTTCTTT. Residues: CASSRIGVLNTEAFF.

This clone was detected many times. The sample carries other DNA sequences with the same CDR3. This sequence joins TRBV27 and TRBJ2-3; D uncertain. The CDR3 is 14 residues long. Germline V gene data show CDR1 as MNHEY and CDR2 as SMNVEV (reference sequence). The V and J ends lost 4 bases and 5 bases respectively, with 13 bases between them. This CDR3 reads CASSSVRVGDTQYF. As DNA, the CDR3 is TGTGCCAGCAGTTCGGTAAGGGTAGGAGATACGCAGTATTTT.

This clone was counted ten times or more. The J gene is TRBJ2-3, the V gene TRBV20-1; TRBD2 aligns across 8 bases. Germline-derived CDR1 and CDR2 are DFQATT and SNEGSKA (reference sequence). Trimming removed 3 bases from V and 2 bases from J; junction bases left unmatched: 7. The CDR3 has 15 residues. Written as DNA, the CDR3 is TGCAGTGCTAGCGAGCGACTAGCGCACACAGATACGCAGTATTTT. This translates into CSASERLAHTDTQYF.

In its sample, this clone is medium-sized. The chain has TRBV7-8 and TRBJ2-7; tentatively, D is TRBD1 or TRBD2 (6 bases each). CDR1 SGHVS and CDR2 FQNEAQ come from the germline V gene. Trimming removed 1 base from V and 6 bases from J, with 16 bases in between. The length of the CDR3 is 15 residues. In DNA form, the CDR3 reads TGTGCCAGCAGCTTAGAAGGGGGGTCCACTTCCGAGCAGTACTTC. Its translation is CASSLEGGSTSEQYF.

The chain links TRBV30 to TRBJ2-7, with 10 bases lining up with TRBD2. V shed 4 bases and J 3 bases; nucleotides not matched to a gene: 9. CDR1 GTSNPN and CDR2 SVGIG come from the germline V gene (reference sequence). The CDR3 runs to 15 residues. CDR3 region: CAWTHSGRGIYEQYF. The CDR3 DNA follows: TGTGCCTGGACCCACAGCGGGAGGGGTATCTACGAGCAGTACTTC.

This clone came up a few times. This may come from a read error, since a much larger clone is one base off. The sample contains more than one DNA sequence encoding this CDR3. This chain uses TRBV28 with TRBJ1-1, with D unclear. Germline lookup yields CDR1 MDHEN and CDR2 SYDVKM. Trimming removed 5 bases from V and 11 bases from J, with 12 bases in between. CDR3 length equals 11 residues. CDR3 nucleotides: TGTGCCAGCAGTACACAGTTTGAGGCTTTCTTT. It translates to CASSTQFEAFF.

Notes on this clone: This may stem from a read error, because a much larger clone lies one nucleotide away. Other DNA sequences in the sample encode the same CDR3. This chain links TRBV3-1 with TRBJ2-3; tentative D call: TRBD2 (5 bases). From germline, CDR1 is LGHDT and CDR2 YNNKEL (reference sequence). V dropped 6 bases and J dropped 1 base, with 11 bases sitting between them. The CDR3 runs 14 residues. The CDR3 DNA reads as TGTGCCAGCAGAACTAGTGGCCGCACAGATACGCAGTATTTT. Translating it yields CASRTSGRTDTQYF.

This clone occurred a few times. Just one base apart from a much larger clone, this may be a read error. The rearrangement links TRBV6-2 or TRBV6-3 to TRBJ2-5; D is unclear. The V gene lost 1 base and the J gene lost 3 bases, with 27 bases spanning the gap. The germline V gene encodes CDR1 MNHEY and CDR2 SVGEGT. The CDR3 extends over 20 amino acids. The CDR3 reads CASSYFVNLSWVDSEETQYF. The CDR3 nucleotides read TGTGCCAGCAGTTACTTTGTCAACCTATCTTGGGTAGATTCTGAAGAGACCCAGTACTTC.

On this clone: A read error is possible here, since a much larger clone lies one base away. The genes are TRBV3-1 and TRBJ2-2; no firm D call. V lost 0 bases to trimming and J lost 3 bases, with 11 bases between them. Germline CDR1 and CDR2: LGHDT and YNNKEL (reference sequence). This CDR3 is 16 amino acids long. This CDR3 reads CASSQDLLGYTGELFF. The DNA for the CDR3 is TGTGCCAGCAGCCAAGATCTTCTGGGATACACCGGGGAGCTGTTTTTT.

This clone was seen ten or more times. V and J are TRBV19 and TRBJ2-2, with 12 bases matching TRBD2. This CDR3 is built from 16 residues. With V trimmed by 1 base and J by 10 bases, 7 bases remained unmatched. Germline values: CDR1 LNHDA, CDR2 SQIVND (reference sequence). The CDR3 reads CASSIGASGRAVELFF. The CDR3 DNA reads TGTGCCAGTAGTATAGGGGCTAGCGGGAGGGCCGTGGAGCTGTTTTTT.

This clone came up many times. The CDR3 DNA sequence: TGCAGTGCTAGAGATCAGAATAAACTGTTTTTT. It yields the protein CSARDQNKLFF. The chain recombines TRBV20-1 with TRBJ1-4; unclear D gene. The CDR3 has 11 amino acids. The V and J ends lost 0 bases and 11 bases respectively, with 7 bases between them. Germline CDR1 and CDR2: DFQATT and SNEGSKA (reference sequence).

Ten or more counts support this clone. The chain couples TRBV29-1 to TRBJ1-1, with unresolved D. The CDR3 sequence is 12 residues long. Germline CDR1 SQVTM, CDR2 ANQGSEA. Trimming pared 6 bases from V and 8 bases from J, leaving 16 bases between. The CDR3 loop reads CSVDNAGSEAFF. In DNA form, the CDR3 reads TGCAGCGTCGACAACGCGGGGTCCGAAGCTTTCTTT.

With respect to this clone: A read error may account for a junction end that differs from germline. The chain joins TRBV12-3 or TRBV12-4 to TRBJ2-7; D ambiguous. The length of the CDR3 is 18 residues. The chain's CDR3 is CASSLGQVVNFLAYDQYF. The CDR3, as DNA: TGTGCCAGCAGTTTAGGTCAGGTTGTGAATTTTTTGGCATACGATCAGTACTTC.

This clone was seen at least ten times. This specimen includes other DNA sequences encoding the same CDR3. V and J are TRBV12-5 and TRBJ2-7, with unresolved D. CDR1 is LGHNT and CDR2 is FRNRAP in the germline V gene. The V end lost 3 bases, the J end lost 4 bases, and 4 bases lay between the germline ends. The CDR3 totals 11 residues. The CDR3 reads CASGLWYEQYF. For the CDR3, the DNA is TGTGCTAGTGGTTTATGGTACGAGCAGTACTTC. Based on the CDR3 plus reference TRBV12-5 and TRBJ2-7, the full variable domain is DARVTQTPRHKVTEMGQEVTMRCQPILGHNTVFWYRQTMMQGLELLAYFRNRAPLDDSGMPKDRFSAEMPDATLATLKIQPSEPRDSAVYFCASGLWYEQYFGPGTRLTVT.

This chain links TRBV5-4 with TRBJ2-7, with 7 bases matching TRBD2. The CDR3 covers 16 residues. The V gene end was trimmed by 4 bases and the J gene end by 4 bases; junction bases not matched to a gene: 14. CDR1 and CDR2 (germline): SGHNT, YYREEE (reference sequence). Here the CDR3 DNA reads TGTGCCAGCAGCACACCCCAGGCGGGAGTAGGGTACGAGCAGTACTTC. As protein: CASSTPQAGVGYEQYF.

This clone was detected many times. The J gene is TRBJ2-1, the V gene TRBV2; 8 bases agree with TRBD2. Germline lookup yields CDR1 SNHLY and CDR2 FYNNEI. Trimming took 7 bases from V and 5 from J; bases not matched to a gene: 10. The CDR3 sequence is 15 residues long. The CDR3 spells CASTAGTRRDNEQFF. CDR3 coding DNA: TGTGCCAGCACCGCCGGGACTAGACGAGACAATGAGCAGTTCTTC.

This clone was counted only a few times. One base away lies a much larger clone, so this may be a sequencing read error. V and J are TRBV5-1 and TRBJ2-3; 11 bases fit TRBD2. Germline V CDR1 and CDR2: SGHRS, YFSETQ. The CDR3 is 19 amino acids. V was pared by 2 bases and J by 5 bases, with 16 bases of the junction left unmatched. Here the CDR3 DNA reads TGCGCCAGCAGCTTCCCGGGACTAGCGGCGGGTCCGGGTCTAGATACGCAGTATTTT. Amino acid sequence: CASSFPGLAAGPGLDTQYF.

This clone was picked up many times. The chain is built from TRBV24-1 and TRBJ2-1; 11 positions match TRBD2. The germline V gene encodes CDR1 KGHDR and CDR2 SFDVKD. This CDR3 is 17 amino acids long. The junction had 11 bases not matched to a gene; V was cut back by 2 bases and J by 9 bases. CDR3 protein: CATSDSITSGRSREQFF. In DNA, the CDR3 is TGTGCCACCAGTGATTCGATTACTAGCGGGAGATCCCGTGAGCAGTTCTTC.

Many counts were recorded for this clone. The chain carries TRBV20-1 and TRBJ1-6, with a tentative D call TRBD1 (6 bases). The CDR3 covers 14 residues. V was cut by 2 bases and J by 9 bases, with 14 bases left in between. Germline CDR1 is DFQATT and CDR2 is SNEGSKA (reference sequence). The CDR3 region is CSARFGGLGSPLHF. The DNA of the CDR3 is TGCAGTGCTAGATTTGGGGGCTTAGGTTCACCCCTCCACTTT.

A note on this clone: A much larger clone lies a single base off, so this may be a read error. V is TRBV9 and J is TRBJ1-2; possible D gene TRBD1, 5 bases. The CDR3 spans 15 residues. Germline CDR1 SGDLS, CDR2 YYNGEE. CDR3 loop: CAGSVGRLTNYGYTF. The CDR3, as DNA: TGTGCCGGCAGCGTGGGACGGCTAACTAACTATGGCTACACCTTC.